Following are 9 T cell receptor beta chains from one sample sequenced in a study of cytomegalovirus exposure and HLA in healthy donors. The PCR had 60 Vbeta and 13 Jbeta primers. The repertoire was sequenced with immunoSEQ multiplex PCR; TCRdb's copy has only in-frame clones and lacks some. The sample includes approximately 87,000 clones, about four fifths of them seen just once. The sample comprised PBMCs. The source of these receptors is a woman in her late teens or twenties in good health and CMV-seropositive.

This clone was counted between two and nine times. The chain combines TRBV19 with TRBJ1-4, with TRBD1 identical over 7 bases. CDR1 LNHDA and CDR2 SQIVND come from the germline V gene (reference sequence). J lost 5 bases, V lost 8 bases, and 8 bases had no gene match. This CDR3 comprises 14 residues. The CDR3 is CASRQGGGNEKLFF. CDR3 nucleotides: TGTGCCAGTCGACAGGGCGGGGGGAATGAAAAACTGTTTTTT.

The chain links TRBV18 to TRBJ1-1, with D maybe TRBD1 (5 bases). The CDR3 consists of 16 residues. Germline V gives CDR1 KGHSH, CDR2 LQKENI. Trimming shortened V by 2 bases and J by 2 bases, and 15 bases separated the two germline ends. The CDR3 loop is CASSPIRVSINTEAFF. CDR3 DNA: TGTGCCAGCTCACCAATCAGGGTTTCAATTAACACTGAAGCTTTCTTT.

The V and J genes are TRBV7-9 and TRBJ2-3; 8 bases are a match to TRBD1. Germline V gives CDR1 SEHNR, CDR2 FQNEAQ (reference sequence). The V gene end was trimmed by 8 bases and the J gene end by 1 base; junction bases not matched to a gene: 2. This CDR3 comprises 13 residues. CDR3 amino acids: CASGGQGTDTQYF. CDR3 DNA: TGTGCCAGCGGGGGACAGGGCACAGATACGCAGTATTTT.

The genes are TRBV4-1 and TRBJ1-1, with D maybe TRBD1 (5 bases). V shed 2 bases and J shed 6 bases, with 7 bases lying between them. CDR1 is MGHRA and CDR2 is YSYEKL in the germline V gene. This CDR3 has 12 residues. DNA of the CDR3: TGCGCCAGCAGCCAAAGGGGCGCTGAAGCTTTCTTT. Amino acid sequence: CASSQRGAEAFF.

V is TRBV5-1 and J is TRBJ2-3, with 7 nucleotides matching TRBD2. The CDR3 length is 17 residues. Germline CDR1 is SGHRS and CDR2 is YFSETQ. V lost 1 base, J lost 1 base, and 9 bases stayed unmatched. The CDR3 region has the DNA TGCGCCAGCAGCTTGCTGGGGATCGCGGGAGGCACAGATACGCAGTATTTT. The encoded protein is CASSLLGIAGGTDTQYF.

The chain combines TRBV5-1 with TRBJ2-5; D not certain. This CDR3 comprises 13 residues. Per germline, CDR1 SGHRS and CDR2 YFSETQ. Trimming took 2 bases from V and 1 from J, leaving 6 bases between them. CDR3 DNA: TGCGCCAGCAGCTTATGGCCCCAAGAGACCCAGTACTTC. It codes for CASSLWPQETQYF.

The chain's CDR3 is CASSFQGIRETQYF. DNA for the CDR3: TGTGCCAGCAGTTTTCAGGGGATCAGAGAGACCCAGTACTTC. The rearrangement uses TRBV6-5 and TRBJ2-5; weak D call: TRBD1 (6 bases). The CDR3 extends over 14 amino acids. Germline V gene lookup returns CDR1 MNHEY and CDR2 SVGAGI. Trimming took 4 bases from V and 4 from J, leaving 13 bases between them.

This chain uses TRBV6-5 with TRBJ1-2; TRBD1 might be the D (6 bases). This CDR3 spans 13 amino acids. Trimming left V 4 bases short and J 8 bases short, with 14 bases between. Looked up from germline, CDR1 is MNHEY and CDR2 is SVGAGI. The CDR3 DNA reads TGTGCCAGCAGTTCCGGACAGCTCAGAGGCTACACCTTC. As protein: CASSSGQLRGYTF.

The chain couples TRBV25-1 to TRBJ2-7; 9 bases line up with TRBD1. Per the germline V gene, CDR1 is MGHDK and CDR2 is SYGVNS. With V trimmed by 7 bases and J by 4 bases, 8 bases remained unmatched. CDR3 length equals 14 residues. In nucleotides, the CDR3 is TGTGCCAGCATTCAGACAGGGGGTTCGTACGAGCAGTACTTC. Residues: CASIQTGGSYEQYF.